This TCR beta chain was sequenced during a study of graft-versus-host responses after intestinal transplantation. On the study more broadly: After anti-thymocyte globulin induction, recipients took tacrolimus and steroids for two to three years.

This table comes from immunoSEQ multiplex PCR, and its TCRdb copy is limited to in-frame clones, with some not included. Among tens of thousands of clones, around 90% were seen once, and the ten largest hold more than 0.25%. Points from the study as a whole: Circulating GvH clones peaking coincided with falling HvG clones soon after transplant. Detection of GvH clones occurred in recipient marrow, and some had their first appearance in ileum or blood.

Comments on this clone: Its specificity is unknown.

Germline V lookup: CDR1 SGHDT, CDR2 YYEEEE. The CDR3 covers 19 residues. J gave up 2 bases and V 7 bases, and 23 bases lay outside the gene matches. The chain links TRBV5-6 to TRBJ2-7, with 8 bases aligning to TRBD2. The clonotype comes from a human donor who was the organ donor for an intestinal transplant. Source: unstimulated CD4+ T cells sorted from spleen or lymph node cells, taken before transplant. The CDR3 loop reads CASQSLGLSSGLTPYEQYF. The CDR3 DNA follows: TGTGCCAGCCAATCCCTAGGGCTCTCTAGCGGGCTGACCCCCTACGAGCAGTACTTC.